This T cell receptor beta chain comes out of a study of shared T cell receptors in the human thymus. V dropped 7 bases and J dropped 2; count of bases not matched to a gene: 8. Germline V gives CDR1 LGHNT, CDR2 FRNRAP. This CDR3 is built from 14 residues. Generated by immunoSEQ multiplex PCR, the TCRdb table keeps only in-frame clones and is missing some. The table has more than 550,000 clones, 80% to 90% seen once. This sample also belongs to another study, concerning human thymus T cells. In that study: Thymus pieces cut out during corrective heart surgery were the tissue that was used.

Specimen: thymocytes. This chain links TRBV12-5 with TRBJ2-7; 7 bases are shared with TRBD1. This TCR derives from a girl under three years old with a congenital heart defect. The chain's CDR3 is CASAEGTVTYEQYF. CDR3 DNA sequence: TGTGCTAGTGCGGAAGGGACAGTGACCTACGAGCAGTACTTC.